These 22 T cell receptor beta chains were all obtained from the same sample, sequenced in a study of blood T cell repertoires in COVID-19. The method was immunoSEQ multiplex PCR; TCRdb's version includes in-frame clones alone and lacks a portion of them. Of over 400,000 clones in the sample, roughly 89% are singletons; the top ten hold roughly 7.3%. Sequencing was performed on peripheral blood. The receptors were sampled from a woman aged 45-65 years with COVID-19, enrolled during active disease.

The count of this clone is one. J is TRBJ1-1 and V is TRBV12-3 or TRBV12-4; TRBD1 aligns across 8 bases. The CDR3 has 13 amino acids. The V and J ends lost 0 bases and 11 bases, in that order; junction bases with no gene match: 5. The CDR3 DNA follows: TGTGCCAGCAGTTTAGCAACAGGGGGAAGCGCTTTCTTT. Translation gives CASSLATGGSAFF.

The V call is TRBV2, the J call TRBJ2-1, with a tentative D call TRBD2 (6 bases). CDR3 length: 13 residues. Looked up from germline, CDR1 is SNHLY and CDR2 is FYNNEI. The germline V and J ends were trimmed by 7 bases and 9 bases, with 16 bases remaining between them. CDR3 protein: CASTREFRGEQFF. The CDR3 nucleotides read TGTGCCAGCACCCGGGAGTTTCGGGGTGAGCAGTTCTTC.

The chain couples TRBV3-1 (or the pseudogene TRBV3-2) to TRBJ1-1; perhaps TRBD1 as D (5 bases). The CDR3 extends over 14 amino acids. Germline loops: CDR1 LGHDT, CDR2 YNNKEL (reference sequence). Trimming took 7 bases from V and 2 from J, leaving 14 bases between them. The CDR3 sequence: CASTIGGSNTEAFF. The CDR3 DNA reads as TGTGCCAGCACCATTGGGGGGAGCAACACTGAAGCTTTCTTT.

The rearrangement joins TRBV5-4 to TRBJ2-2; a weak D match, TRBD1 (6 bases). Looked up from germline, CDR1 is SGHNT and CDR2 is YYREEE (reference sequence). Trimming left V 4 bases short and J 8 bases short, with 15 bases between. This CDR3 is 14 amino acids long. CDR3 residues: CASSATQGPGELFF. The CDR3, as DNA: TGTGCCAGCAGCGCCACACAGGGACCAGGGGAGCTGTTTTTT.

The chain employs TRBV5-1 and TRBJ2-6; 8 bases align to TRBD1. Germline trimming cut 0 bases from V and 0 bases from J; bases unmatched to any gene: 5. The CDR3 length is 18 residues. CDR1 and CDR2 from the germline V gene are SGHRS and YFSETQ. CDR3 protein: CASSLGTGTNSGANVLTF. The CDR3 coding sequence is TGCGCCAGCAGCTTGGGGACAGGGACAAACTCTGGGGCCAACGTCCTGACTTTC.

CDR3 nucleotides: TGTGCCAGCACCGTAGGGGTAGGATTTGAAGCTTTCTTT. Protein sequence: CASTVGVGFEAFF. The chain employs TRBV27 and TRBJ1-1; D is perhaps TRBD1 (5 bases). Germline CDR1 is MNHEY and CDR2 is SMNVEV (reference sequence). The CDR3 has 13 amino acids. V gave up 7 bases and J gave up 7 bases, with 16 bases separating them.

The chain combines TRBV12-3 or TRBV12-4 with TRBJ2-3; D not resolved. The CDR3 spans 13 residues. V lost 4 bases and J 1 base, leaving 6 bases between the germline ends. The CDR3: CASSSSGTDTQYF. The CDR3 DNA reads TGTGCCAGCAGTTCCTCAGGCACAGATACGCAGTATTTT.

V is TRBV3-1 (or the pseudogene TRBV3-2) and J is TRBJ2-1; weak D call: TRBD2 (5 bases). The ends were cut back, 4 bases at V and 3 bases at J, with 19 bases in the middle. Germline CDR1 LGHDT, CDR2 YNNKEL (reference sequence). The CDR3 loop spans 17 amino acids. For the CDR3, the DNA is TGTGCCAGCAGCCCCTGGCGACTATCTGACGGCTACAATGAGCAGTTCTTC. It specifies CASSPWRLSDGYNEQFF.

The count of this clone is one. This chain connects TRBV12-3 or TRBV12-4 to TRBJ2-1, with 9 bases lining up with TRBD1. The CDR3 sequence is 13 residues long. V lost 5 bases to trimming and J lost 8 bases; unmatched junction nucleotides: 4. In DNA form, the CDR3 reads TGTGCCAGCAGTATGAGACAGGGGGATGAGCAGTTCTTC. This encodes CASSMRQGDEQFF.

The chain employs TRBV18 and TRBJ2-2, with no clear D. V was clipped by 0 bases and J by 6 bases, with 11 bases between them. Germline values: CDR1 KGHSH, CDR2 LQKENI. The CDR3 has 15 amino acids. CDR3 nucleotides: TGTGCCAGCTCACCACCAAATTCCGGTGCCGGGGAGCTGTTTTTT. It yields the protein CASSPPNSGAGELFF.

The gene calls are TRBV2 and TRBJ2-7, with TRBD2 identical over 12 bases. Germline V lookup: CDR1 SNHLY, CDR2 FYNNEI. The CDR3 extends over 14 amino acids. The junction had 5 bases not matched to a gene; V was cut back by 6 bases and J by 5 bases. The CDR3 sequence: CASSRTSGENEQYF. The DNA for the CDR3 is TGTGCCAGCAGCCGGACTAGCGGGGAGAACGAGCAGTACTTC.

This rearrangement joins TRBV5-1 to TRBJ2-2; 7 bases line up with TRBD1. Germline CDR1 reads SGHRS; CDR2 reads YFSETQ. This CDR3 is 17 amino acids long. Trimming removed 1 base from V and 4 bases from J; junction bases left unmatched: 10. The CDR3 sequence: CASSLTRGTVLTGELFF. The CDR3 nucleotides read TGCGCCAGCAGCTTGACCAGGGGGACCGTCCTCACCGGGGAGCTGTTTTTT.

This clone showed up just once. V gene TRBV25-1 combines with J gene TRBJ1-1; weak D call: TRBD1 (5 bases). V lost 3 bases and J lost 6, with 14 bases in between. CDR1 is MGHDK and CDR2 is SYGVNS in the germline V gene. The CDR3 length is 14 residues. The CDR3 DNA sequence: TGTGCCAGCAGTGACCGCAGGGAAAACGCTGAAGCTTTCTTT. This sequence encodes CASSDRRENAEAFF.

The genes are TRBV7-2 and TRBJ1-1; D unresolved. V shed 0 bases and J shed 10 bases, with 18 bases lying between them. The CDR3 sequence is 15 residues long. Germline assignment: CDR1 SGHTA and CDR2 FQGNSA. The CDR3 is CASSLAASGWEGAFF. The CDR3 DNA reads TGTGCCAGCAGCTTAGCGGCCTCTGGCTGGGAGGGAGCTTTCTTT.

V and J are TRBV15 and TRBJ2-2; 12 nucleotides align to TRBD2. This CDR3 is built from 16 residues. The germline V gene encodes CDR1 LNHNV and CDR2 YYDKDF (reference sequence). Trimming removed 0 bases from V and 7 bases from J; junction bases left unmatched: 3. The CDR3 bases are TGTGCCACCAGCAGAGACCTAGCGGGGGGGCACGGGGAGCTGTTTTTT. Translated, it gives CATSRDLAGGHGELFF. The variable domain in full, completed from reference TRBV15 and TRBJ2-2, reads DAMVIQNPRYQVTQFGKPVTLSCSQTLNHNVMYWYQQKSSQAPKLLFHYYDKDFNNEADTPDNFQSRRPNTSFCFLDIRSPGLGDTAMYLCATSRDLAGGHGELFFGEGSRLTVL.

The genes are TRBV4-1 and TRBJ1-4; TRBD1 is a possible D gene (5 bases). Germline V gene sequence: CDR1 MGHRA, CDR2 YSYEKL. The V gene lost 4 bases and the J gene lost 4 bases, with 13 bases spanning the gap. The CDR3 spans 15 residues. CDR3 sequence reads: CASSLIGEGNEKLFF. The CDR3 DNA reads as TGCGCCAGCAGCCTCATAGGGGAGGGTAATGAAAAACTGTTTTTT.

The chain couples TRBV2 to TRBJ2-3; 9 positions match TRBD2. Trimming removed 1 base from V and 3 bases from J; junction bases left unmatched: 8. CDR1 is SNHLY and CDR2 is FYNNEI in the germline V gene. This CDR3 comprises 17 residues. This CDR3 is CASSEDQRGVLTDTQYF. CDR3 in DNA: TGTGCCAGCAGTGAAGATCAGCGGGGGGTCCTTACAGATACGCAGTATTTT.

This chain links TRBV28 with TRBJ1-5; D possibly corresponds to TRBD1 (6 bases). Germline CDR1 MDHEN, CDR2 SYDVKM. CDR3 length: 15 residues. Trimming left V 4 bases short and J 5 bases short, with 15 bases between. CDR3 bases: TGTGCCAGCAGTTACAGGGCTGGGGATTATCAGCCCCAGCATTTT. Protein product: CASSYRAGDYQPQHF.

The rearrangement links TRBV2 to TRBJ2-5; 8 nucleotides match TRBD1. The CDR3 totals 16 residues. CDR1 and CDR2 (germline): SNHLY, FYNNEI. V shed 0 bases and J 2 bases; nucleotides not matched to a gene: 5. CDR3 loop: CASSEARTGRQETQYF. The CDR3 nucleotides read TGTGCCAGCAGTGAAGCTAGGACAGGGAGGCAAGAGACCCAGTACTTC.

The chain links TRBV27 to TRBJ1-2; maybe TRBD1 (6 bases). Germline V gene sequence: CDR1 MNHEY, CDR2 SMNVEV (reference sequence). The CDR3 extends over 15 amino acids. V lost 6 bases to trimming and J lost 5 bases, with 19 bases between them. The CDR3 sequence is CASSLLWNGQYGYTF. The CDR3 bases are TGTGCCAGCAGCCTTTTATGGAACGGACAGTATGGCTACACCTTC.

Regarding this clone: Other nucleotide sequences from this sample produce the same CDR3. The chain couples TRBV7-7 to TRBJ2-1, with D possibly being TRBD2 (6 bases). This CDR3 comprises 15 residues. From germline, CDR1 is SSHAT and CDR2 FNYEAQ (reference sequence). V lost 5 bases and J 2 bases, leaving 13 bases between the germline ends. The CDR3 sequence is CASSLGRGPYNEQFF. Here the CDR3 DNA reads TGTGCCAGCAGCCTGGGGCGGGGTCCCTACAATGAGCAGTTCTTC.

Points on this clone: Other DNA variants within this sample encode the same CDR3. In nucleotides, the CDR3 is TGTGCCAGTTCGAGTCAGGGGGACACTGAAGCTTTCTTT. Translating it yields CASSSQGDTEAFF. The V call is TRBV19, the J call TRBJ1-1, with 7 nucleotides matching TRBD1. This CDR3 is built from 13 residues. J was trimmed by 3 bases and V by 8 bases; bases with no gene match: 6. Germline lookup yields CDR1 LNHDA and CDR2 SQIVND (reference sequence).